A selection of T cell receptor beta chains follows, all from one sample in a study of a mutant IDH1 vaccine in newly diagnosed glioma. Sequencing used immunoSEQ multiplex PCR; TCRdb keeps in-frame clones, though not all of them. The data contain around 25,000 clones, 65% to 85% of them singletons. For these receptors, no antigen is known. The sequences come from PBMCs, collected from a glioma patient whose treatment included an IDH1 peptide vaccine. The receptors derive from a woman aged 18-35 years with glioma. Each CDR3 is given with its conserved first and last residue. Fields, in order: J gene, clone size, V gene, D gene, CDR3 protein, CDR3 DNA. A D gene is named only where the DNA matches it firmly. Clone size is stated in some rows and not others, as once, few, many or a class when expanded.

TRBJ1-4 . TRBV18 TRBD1 CASSTRTGSDVPEEKLFF TGTGCCAGCTCAACCCGGACAGGGTCGGATGTGCCGGAAGAAAAACTGTTTTTT
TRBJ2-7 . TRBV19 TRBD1 CASSVIGTGNYEQYF TGTGCCAGTAGCGTAATCGGGACAGGGAACTACGAGCAGTACTTC
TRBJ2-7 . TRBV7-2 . CASSLTPEQYF TGTGCCAGCAGCTTAACCCCGGAGCAGTACTTC
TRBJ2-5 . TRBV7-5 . CATGTRTETQYF TGTGCCACCGGGACGAGGACAGAGACCCAGTACTTC
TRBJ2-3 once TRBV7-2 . CASSHDSRVDTQYF TGTGCCAGCAGCCACGATTCCAGGGTTGATACGCAGTATTTT
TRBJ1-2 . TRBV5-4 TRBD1 CASSFGQGNYGYTF TGTGCCAGCAGCTTTGGACAGGGGAACTATGGCTACACCTTC
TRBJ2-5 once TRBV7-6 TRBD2 CASSLGGTSGGAKRWETQYF TGTGCCAGCAGCTTAGGAGGGACTAGCGGGGGTGCAAAACGCTGGGAGACCCAGTACTTC
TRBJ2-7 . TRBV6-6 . CASSSSLGQYEQYF TGTGCCAGCAGTTCTTCCCTCGGACAGTACGAGCAGTACTTC
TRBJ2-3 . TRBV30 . CAWSSRGSADTQYF TGTGCCTGGAGTAGTCGTGGGTCCGCAGATACGCAGTATTTT
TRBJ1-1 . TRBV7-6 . CASSLTEFTEAFF TGTGCCAGCAGCTTAACGGAGTTCACTGAAGCTTTCTTT
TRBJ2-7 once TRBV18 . CASSPMGDPEQYF TGTGCCAGCTCACCTATGGGAGATCCAGAGCAGTACTTC
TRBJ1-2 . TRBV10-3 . CAISEAGDGYTF TGTGCCATCAGTGAAGCGGGGGATGGCTACACCTTC
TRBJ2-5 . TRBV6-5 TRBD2 CASSITSSGVATQYF TGTGCCAGCAGCATTACGTCTAGCGGGGTAGCGACCCAGTACTTC
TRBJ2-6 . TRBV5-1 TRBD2 CASRGDSGANVLTF TGCGCCAGTCGGGGGGACTCTGGGGCCAACGTCCTGACTTTC
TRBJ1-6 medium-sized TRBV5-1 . CASSLEQGASPLHF TGCGCCAGCAGCTTGGAACAGGGCGCCTCACCCCTCCACTTT
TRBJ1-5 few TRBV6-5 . CASRWDKNQPQHF TGTGCCAGTCGCTGGGACAAAAATCAGCCCCAGCATTTT
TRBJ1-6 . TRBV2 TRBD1 CASSEAPGGTGYSPLHF TGTGCCAGCAGTGAAGCGCCCGGCGGGACAGGGTATTCACCCCTCCACTTT
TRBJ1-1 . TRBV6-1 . CASSEGPGGLPEAFF TGTGCCAGCAGTGAAGGGCCCGGAGGGTTGCCTGAAGCTTTCTTT
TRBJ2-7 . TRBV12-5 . CASGFPPKGGDEQYF TGTGCTAGTGGTTTCCCACCTAAGGGGGGGGACGAGCAGTACTTC
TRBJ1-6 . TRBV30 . CASNQGPNSPLHF TGTGCCTCAAACCAGGGCCCTAATTCACCCCTCCACTTT
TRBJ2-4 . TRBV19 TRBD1 CASGQGAHGGNIQYF TGTGCCAGTGGACAGGGGGCTCATGGGGGAAACATTCAGTACTTC
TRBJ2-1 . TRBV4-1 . CASSQVDLLAYNEQFF TGCGCCAGCAGCCAAGTGGATCTACTAGCCTACAATGAGCAGTTCTTC
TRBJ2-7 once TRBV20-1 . CSAYSGYEQYF TGCAGTGCGTACTCAGGCTACGAGCAGTACTTC
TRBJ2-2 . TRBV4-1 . CASSPTGGRAAGELFF TGCGCCAGCAGCCCTACAGGGGGGAGGGCGGCCGGGGAGCTGTTTTTT
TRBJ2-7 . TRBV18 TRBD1 CASSPPGGHEQYF TGTGCCAGCTCACCACCAGGGGGCCACGAGCAGTACTTC
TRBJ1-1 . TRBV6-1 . CASRTGRMENTEAFF TGTGCCAGCAGAACGGGACGCATGGAGAACACTGAAGCTTTCTTT
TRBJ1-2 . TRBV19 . CASSPAGRDYGYTF TGTGCCAGTAGTCCGGCGGGTCGGGACTATGGCTACACCTTC
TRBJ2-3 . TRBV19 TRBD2 CASSITSGDFDTQYF TGTGCCAGTAGTATCACTAGCGGGGATTTTGATACGCAGTATTTT